The T cell receptor (beta chain) under discussion was sequenced for a study of radiotherapy plus CTLA-4 blockade in lung cancer. Whole-study findings and limits: Among blood TCR repertoires after radiotherapy plus ipilimumab, tumor-derived clones expanded.

Using immunoSEQ multiplex PCR, the repertoire was profiled, and TCRdb retains in-frame clones only, with some absent. Altogether 60,000 to 70,000 clones are present, about four fifths being singletons, with the ten largest covering less than 5%. This clone was detected only once. No antigen is known for it. The CDR3 contains 13 residues. Germline CDR1 MGHRA, CDR2 YSYEKL. V was clipped by 1 base and J by 8 bases; unmatched bases: 2. The input for sequencing was peripheral blood, taken from a patient treated with radiotherapy plus ipilimumab. This chain uses TRBV4-1 with TRBJ1-2; TRBD1 matches 9 bases. The clonotype was recovered from a human donor with non-small cell lung cancer who had a partial response to radiotherapy plus ipilimumab. CDR3 sequence reads: CASSQGQGVGYTF. The CDR3 region has the DNA TGCGCCAGCAGCCAAGGACAGGGGGTCGGCTACACCTTC.